A selection of T cell receptor beta chains follows, all from one sample in a study of T-cell memory formation after mild COVID-19. TCRdb passed the 5' RACE reads through MiXCR, listing each CDR3 protein once. The sample has some 410,000 distinct CDR3 sequences, about 25% seen once. The specimen was PBMCs or a T cell subset sorted from them (not recorded which). Source of these receptors: an adult woman who had mild COVID-19 (a few samples of this study predate the infection). Cell type and time point are not known. Each CDR3 is given with its conserved first and last residue. D genes are given only for firm matches. For some rows the clone size is stated as once, few or many, or as a class when expanded; others skip it.

d_call	v_call	cdr3_length	clone_size	j_call	cdr3_nt	cdr3_aa
.	TRBV29-1	15	few	TRBJ2-5	TGCAGCGTCGATGGGATTGGACACCTCGGGGAGACCCAGTACTTC	CSVDGIGHLGETQYF
.	TRBV28	13	.	TRBJ1-6	TGTGCCAGCGCATCAGGGAGAGGCTCACCCCTCCACTTT	CASASGRGSPLHF
TRBD1	TRBV5-1	14	few	TRBJ2-1	TGCGCCAGCAGGGTGACAGGGATCTACAATGAGCAGTTCTTC	CASRVTGIYNEQFF
TRBD1	TRBV2	16	few	TRBJ2-7	TGTGCCAGCAGCGGAGGGGACAGGGACAACGCCTACGAGCAGTACTTC	CASSGGDRDNAYEQYF
.	TRBV5-6	13	few	TRBJ2-2	TGTGCCAGCACTGGGCCGAACACCGGGGAGCTGTTTTTT	CASTGPNTGELFF
.	TRBV27	12	.	TRBJ1-5	TGTGCCAGCAGCCCCCCAGGGGAGGACCAGCATTTT	CASSPPGEDQHF
TRBD1	TRBV7-9	15	few	TRBJ1-1	TGTGCCAGCAGCTTCCGACAGGGGAGGTACACTGAAGCTTTCTTT	CASSFRQGRYTEAFF
.	TRBV5-5	12	.	TRBJ1-1	TGTGCCAGCAGCGTTGGGGGGGCAGGAGCTTTCTTT	CASSVGGAGAFF
.	TRBV7-3	14	.	TRBJ2-7	TGTGCCAGCAGCTTAACGTTTGGCGACTACGAGCAGTACTTC	CASSLTFGDYEQYF
TRBD1	TRBV27	15	.	TRBJ2-5	TGTGCCAGCAGTTCCTGGGGGACAGGGTTGGAGACCCAGTACTTC	CASSSWGTGLETQYF
TRBD1	TRBV6-5	21	.	TRBJ1-6	TGTGCCAGCAGTTTAATCGCCCCCGGGACAGGGGTTACTCCTTATAATTCACCCCTCCACTTT	CASSLIAPGTGVTPYNSPLHF
.	TRBV6-2/TRBV6-3	15	.	TRBJ2-7	TGTGCCAGCAGTTACGTCTTACGGGGGATCTACGAGCAGTACTTC	CASSYVLRGIYEQYF
.	TRBV7-9	14	.	TRBJ2-7	TGTGCCAGCAGCTCCCCCCGGACGTTCTACGAGCAGTACTTC	CASSSPRTFYEQYF
.	TRBV12-3/TRBV12-4	13	many	TRBJ2-5	TGTGCCAGCAGTCCGAGGGGCCAAGAGACCCAGTACTTC	CASSPRGQETQYF
.	TRBV2	13	.	TRBJ1-1	TGTGCCAGCAGTGTACCTGGTAACACTGAAGCTTTCTTT	CASSVPGNTEAFF
.	TRBV5-1	13	few	TRBJ2-2	TGCGCCAGCAGCCGGCTGGGGTCCGGGGAGCTGTTTTTT	CASSRLGSGELFF
.	TRBV14	18	few	TRBJ2-7	TGTGCCAGCAGCCAAGACAGGGATCCCATTGAAAGAACCTACGAGCAGTACTTC	CASSQDRDPIERTYEQYF
TRBD2	TRBV29-1	15	few	TRBJ2-1	TGCAGCGTTGATACCCCAGCGGGGAACTACAATGAGCAGTTCTTC	CSVDTPAGNYNEQFF
TRBD1	TRBV24-1	14	.	TRBJ2-5	TGTGCCACCAGTGACCGGACAGGGAGGGAGACCCAGTACTTC	CATSDRTGRETQYF
.	TRBV7-9	11	few	TRBJ2-5	TGTGCCAGCTTTGGCGGGTTTTCCCAGTACTTC	CASFGGFSQYF
.	TRBV6-6	14	.	TRBJ2-4	TGTGCCAGCAGTGACCCGGGGATCAAAAACATTCAGTACTTC	CASSDPGIKNIQYF
.	TRBV29-1	13	.	TRBJ2-7	TGCAGCGTTGAAGCGGCTACCTCCTACGAGCAGTACTTC	CSVEAATSYEQYF
TRBD1	TRBV29-1	12	.	TRBJ2-7	TGCAGCGTTGATTTCGGACAGGGGTGGGTGTACTTC	CSVDFGQGWVYF
TRBD1	TRBV7-9	17	many	TRBJ2-1	TGTGCCAGCAGCTTAGGGGTGAGCGGACAGGCCTACAATGAGCAGTTCTTC	CASSLGVSGQAYNEQFF
TRBD1	TRBV9	15	.	TRBJ1-2	TGTGCCAGCAGCCTTGGACAGGGGGCGATCTACGGCTACACCTTC	CASSLGQGAIYGYTF
.	TRBV20-1	15	few	TRBJ1-2	TGCAGTGCTAGATCCACAAGGAAGGGGGGCTATGGCTACACCTTC	CSARSTRKGGYGYTF
.	TRBV7-2	14	.	TRBJ1-4	TGTGCCAGCAGCCGGGACATCCAAAATGAAAAACTGTTTTTT	CASSRDIQNEKLFF
TRBD2	TRBV6-2/TRBV6-3	14	few	TRBJ2-1	TGTGCCAGCCTAACGGGGGAGGGGAGGAATGAGCAGTTCTTC	CASLTGEGRNEQFF
.	TRBV3-1	14	few	TRBJ1-2	TGTGCCAGCAGCCAAGAGGCAGGGAACTATGGCTACACCTTC	CASSQEAGNYGYTF
TRBD1	TRBV2	15	few	TRBJ2-4	TGTGCCAGCAGCCGGGACAGGGGTAGGGAAAACATTCAGTACTTC	CASSRDRGRENIQYF
.	TRBV6-2/TRBV6-3	13	.	TRBJ1-2	TGTGCCAGCAGGGACAGAACTAACTATGGCTACACCTTC	CASRDRTNYGYTF
TRBD1	TRBV5-1	14	.	TRBJ1-2	TGCGCCAGCAGCCTTACCGGGACAGGGAATGGCTACACCTTC	CASSLTGTGNGYTF
.	TRBV24-1	17	.	TRBJ2-1	TGTGCCACCAGTGACCCGAGAGAGGGGGGCTACTACAATGAGCAGTTCTTC	CATSDPREGGYYNEQFF
TRBD2	TRBV6-5	15	few	TRBJ2-1	TGTGCCAGCAGCGCACTAGCGGAGTTCTACAATGAGCAGTTCTTC	CASSALAEFYNEQFF
TRBD1	TRBV5-1	14	few	TRBJ1-1	TGCGCCAGCAGCTTGGTTGGACAGGGCTCTGAAGCTTTCTTT	CASSLVGQGSEAFF
TRBD1	TRBV12-3/TRBV12-4	14	.	TRBJ1-6	TGTGCCAGCAGACAGGACAGGGGTAATTCACCCCTCCACTTT	CASRQDRGNSPLHF
.	TRBV29-1	14	many	TRBJ2-3	TGCAGCGTTGTGAGCGGCACTAGCACAGATACGCAGTATTTT	CSVVSGTSTDTQYF
.	TRBV10-3	17	.	TRBJ2-6	TGTGCCATCAGTGAGGGGGCCCAGAGGCCTGGGGCCAACGTCCTGACTTTC	CAISEGAQRPGANVLTF
.	TRBV6-5	14	.	TRBJ1-4	TGTGCCAGCAGCGAACAAGGAAGCAATGAAAAACTGTTTTTT	CASSEQGSNEKLFF
.	TRBV24-1	15	.	TRBJ2-1	TGTGCCACCAGTGATTTAGGCCTGGCGAACAATGAGCAGTTCTTC	CATSDLGLANNEQFF
TRBD2	TRBV7-2	14	few	TRBJ2-7	TGTGCCAGCAGCTCGAGCGGGAGTTCTTTCGAGCAGTACTTC	CASSSSGSSFEQYF
TRBD1	TRBV7-9	17	.	TRBJ1-2	TGTGCCAGCAGCTTAGCAGGGACAGGGACCCTTGGCTATGGCTACACCTTC	CASSLAGTGTLGYGYTF
TRBD1	TRBV4-1	19	.	TRBJ1-5	TGCGCCAGCAGCCAAGTGAAAACCGGGACAGGGTATAGCAATCAGCCCCAGCATTTT	CASSQVKTGTGYSNQPQHF
.	TRBV9	18	few	TRBJ2-3	TGTGCCAGCAGCGTAGCTACGGGGGCGGGGTCCTTCACAGATACGCAGTATTTT	CASSVATGAGSFTDTQYF
TRBD1	TRBV5-5	15	.	TRBJ1-2	TGTGCCAGCAGCCAAGGGACAGAGATTATCTATGGCTACACCTTC	CASSQGTEIIYGYTF
.	TRBV6-1	15	.	TRBJ1-1	TGTGCCAGCAGTGAATCTCGCAGGGTGAACACTGAAGCTTTCTTT	CASSESRRVNTEAFF
.	TRBV6-5	14	.	TRBJ2-2	TGTGCCAGCAGTCCTCGGGGTTGGACCGGGGAGCTGTTTTTT	CASSPRGWTGELFF
.	TRBV5-5	16	.	TRBJ1-5	TGTGCCAGCAGCCCGACTCCCGAGACACCGCCGCTGCCACAGCATTTT	CASSPTPETPPLPQHF
.	TRBV5-1	15	once	TRBJ2-3	TGCGCCAGCAGCTTAGCCAACCCTAGCACAGATACGCAGTATTTT	CASSLANPSTDTQYF
TRBD1	TRBV5-1	16	.	TRBJ2-2	TGCGCCAGCAGCTATTTCCGGGACAGGGGATCCGGGGAGCTGTTTTTT	CASSYFRDRGSGELFF
.	TRBV19	16	.	TRBJ1-2	TGTGCCAGTAGTTCGACGGGACCCGCCGTTTTTTATGGCTACACCTTC	CASSSTGPAVFYGYTF
.	TRBV4-1	15	.	TRBJ1-2	TGCGCCAGCAGCCAAGATCCCGGTAATAACTATGGCTACACCTTC	CASSQDPGNNYGYTF
.	TRBV24-1	13	.	TRBJ1-1	TGTGCCACCAGTGACCCGTACAGGGTTGAAGCTTTCTTT	CATSDPYRVEAFF